These 13 T cell receptor beta chains were sequenced from one sample in a study of beta chain features in type 1 diabetes. The investigators reverse transcribed all of the isolated RNA, so they sequenced expressed TCRB transcripts. Here immunoSEQ multiplex PCR was the method, and the copy in TCRdb shows in-frame clones only, minus some. The sample holds 400,000 to 550,000 clones, about an eighth seen once. The sample was naive CD4+ T cells from blood. The receptors stem from a woman aged 18-29 years in good health.

This clone was seen at least ten times. This sequence joins TRBV7-9 and TRBJ2-1; D is unclear. Per germline, CDR1 SEHNR and CDR2 FQNEAQ (reference sequence). The CDR3 contains 13 residues. V was trimmed by 2 bases and J by 6 bases, leaving 8 bases between them. CDR3 protein: CASSLTAGNEQFF. The CDR3 DNA follows: TGTGCCAGCAGCTTAACGGCCGGCAATGAGCAGTTCTTC.

This clone turned up a few times. This CDR3 reads CASSYGTGPYEQYV. CDR3 nucleotide sequence: TGTGCCAGCAGCTACGGGACAGGGCCCTACGAGCAGTACGTC. The V call is TRBV7-9, the J call TRBJ2-7; 9 nucleotides match TRBD1. Germline CDR1 SEHNR, CDR2 FQNEAQ (reference sequence). CDR3 size: 14 residues. V lost 4 bases, J lost 2 bases, and 3 bases stayed unmatched.

The chain has TRBV7-9 and TRBJ2-7; D unresolved. Per the germline V gene, CDR1 is SEHNR and CDR2 is FQNEAQ (reference sequence). Deletions cut 2 bases from V and 12 bases from J, with 20 bases between. The CDR3 runs 14 residues. CDR3 nucleotides: TGTGCCAGCAGCTTAACTGCAGGCCTCACGATTATGTACTTC. It is translated as CASSLTAGLTIMYF.

The chain uses TRBV6-6 and TRBJ2-5; D not resolved. Germline lookup yields CDR1 MNHNY and CDR2 SVGAGI (reference sequence). Trimming shortened V by 3 bases and J by 5 bases, and 13 bases separated the two germline ends. The CDR3 is made up of 14 amino acids. CDR3 sequence (DNA): TGTGCCAGCAGTTATCAGAGTCTTCCGGAGACCCAGTACTTC. Protein: CASSYQSLPETQYF.

V gene TRBV29-1 combines with J gene TRBJ1-1; 11 nucleotides line up with TRBD1. CDR1 and CDR2 (germline): SQVTM, ANQGSEA. V trimming: 6 bases; J trimming: 2 bases; junction bases outside the gene matches: 8. This CDR3 is built from 15 residues. The CDR3 DNA follows: TGCAGCGTAGCTGGGACAGGGGGTTTTAACACTGAAGCTTTCTTT. Protein product: CSVAGTGGFNTEAFF.

This clone came up a few times. The chain combines TRBV5-1 with TRBJ2-4; perhaps TRBD2 as D (5 bases). Germline CDR1 is SGHRS and CDR2 is YFSETQ. V was shortened by 7 bases and J by 2 bases, with 25 bases between the two germline ends. The CDR3 totals 18 residues. CDR3 sequence (DNA): TGCGCCAGCGCGACCCATGGCCAAAGACGCGGGCCCAAAAACATTCAGTACTTC. This codes for CASATHGQRRGPKNIQYF.

V and J are TRBV25-1 and TRBJ2-4; D ambiguous. Germline V gene sequence: CDR1 MGHDK, CDR2 SYGVNS. The CDR3 runs to 11 residues. Trimming stripped 7 bases from V and 5 bases from J, with 6 bases between. DNA of the CDR3: TGTGCCAGCACAAACGAAAACATTCAGTACTTC. This codes for CASTNENIQYF.

The V gene is TRBV7-9, the J gene TRBJ2-2, with D unresolved. V lost 5 bases and J 3 bases, leaving 10 bases between the germline ends. This CDR3 region has 14 residues. Germline-derived CDR1 and CDR2 are SEHNR and FQNEAQ (reference sequence). The CDR3 region is CASSHMGDTGELFF. As DNA, the CDR3 is TGTGCCAGCAGCCACATGGGTGACACCGGGGAGCTGTTTTTT.

This clone showed up just a few times. The chain employs TRBV7-2 and TRBJ1-1, with a possible D match to TRBD1 (5 bases). This CDR3 has 13 residues. The germline V gene has CDR1 SGHTA and CDR2 FQGNSA. V was cut by 6 bases and J by 1 base, with 9 bases left in between. The CDR3 loop is CASRTAGNTEAFF. The CDR3 region has the DNA TGTGCCAGCAGGACAGCCGGGAACACTGAAGCTTTCTTT.

The chain couples TRBV5-1 to TRBJ2-7, with unresolved D. Trimming stripped 0 bases from V and 2 bases from J, with 9 bases between. Looked up from germline, CDR1 is SGHRS and CDR2 is YFSETQ. CDR3 size: 14 residues. Here the CDR3 reads CASSLGPPTYEQYV. The CDR3 DNA follows: TGCGCCAGCAGCTTGGGTCCGCCTACCTACGAGCAGTACGTC.

This clone was counted a few times. CDR3 bases: TGCGCCAGCAGCCAAGTTCCAGGGGTGGACATTCAGTACTTC. This codes for CASSQVPGVDIQYF. The chain is built from TRBV4-3 and TRBJ2-4; D may be TRBD1 (6 bases). This CDR3 is built from 14 residues. Trimming removed 1 base at V and 8 bases at J, with 12 bases between. Germline CDR1 and CDR2: LGHNA and YSLEER.

The CDR3: CASSLYAGVTDTQYF. The CDR3 DNA is TGTGCCAGCAGTTTATATGCGGGGGTCACAGATACGCAGTATTTT. The chain links TRBV27 to TRBJ2-3, with TRBD2 identical over 7 bases. CDR1 and CDR2 (germline): MNHEY, SMNVEV (reference sequence). The CDR3 length is 15 residues. The junction had 3 bases not matched to a gene; V was cut back by 1 base and J by 2 bases.

This clone was recorded a few times. As DNA, the CDR3 is TGTGCCACCAGCAGAGAACTAGCGGGAAAGGATGAGCAGTTCTTC. Translated: CATSRELAGKDEQFF. The rearrangement uses TRBV15 and TRBJ2-1; 10 bases align to TRBD2. This CDR3 region has 15 residues. V trimming: 0 bases; J trimming: 8 bases; junction bases outside the gene matches: 4. Looked up from germline, CDR1 is LNHNV and CDR2 is YYDKDF (reference sequence).